In its sample, the clone carrying this T cell receptor (beta chain) was seen once. Germline V gene lookup returns CDR1 SGHTA and CDR2 FQGNSA. The V segment lost 5 bases and the J segment 4 bases; nucleotides outside the gene matches: 5. The CDR3 consists of 15 residues. This sample was taken from a study of blood T cells in healthy people across ages. PCR was performed a second time for about 7 to 12 cycles using a sample-barcoded 5' primer and a J-beta primer mix. From the 5' RACE reads, TCRdb called clonotypes with MiXCR, one entry per CDR3 protein. Of over 300,000 distinct CDR3 sequences in the sample, approximately 52% were seen once.

The sequenced sample was blood. The receptor's source is a man aged 55 to 70 in good health. The chain is built from TRBV7-2 and TRBJ2-1; 10 bases match TRBD2. CDR3 DNA: TGTGCCAGCAGCCCAGCGGGGGGGAGGTACAATGAGCAGTTCTTC. Translation gives CASSPAGGRYNEQFF.